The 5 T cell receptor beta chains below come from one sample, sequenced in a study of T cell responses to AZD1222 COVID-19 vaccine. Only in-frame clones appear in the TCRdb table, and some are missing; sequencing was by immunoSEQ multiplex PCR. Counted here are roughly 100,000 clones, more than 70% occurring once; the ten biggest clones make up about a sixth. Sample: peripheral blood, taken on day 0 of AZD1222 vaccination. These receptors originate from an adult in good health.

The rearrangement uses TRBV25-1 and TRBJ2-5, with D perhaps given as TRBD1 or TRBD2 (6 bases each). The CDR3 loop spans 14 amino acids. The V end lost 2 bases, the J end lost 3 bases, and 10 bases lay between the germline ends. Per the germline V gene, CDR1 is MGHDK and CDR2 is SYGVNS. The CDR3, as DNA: TGTGCCAGCAGTGAAAGGGGGGAAGAAGAGACCCAGTACTTC. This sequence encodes CASSERGEEETQYF.

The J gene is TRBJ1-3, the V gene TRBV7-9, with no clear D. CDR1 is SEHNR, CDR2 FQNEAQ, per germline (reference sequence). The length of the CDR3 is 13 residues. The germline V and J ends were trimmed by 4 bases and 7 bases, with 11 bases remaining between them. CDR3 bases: TGTGCCAGCAGCTCATACCTCCAGAACACCATATATTTT. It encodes CASSSYLQNTIYF.

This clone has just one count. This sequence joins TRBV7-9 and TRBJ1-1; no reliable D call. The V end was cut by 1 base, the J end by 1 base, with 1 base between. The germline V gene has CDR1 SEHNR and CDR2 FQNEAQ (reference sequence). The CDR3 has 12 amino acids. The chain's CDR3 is CASSLENTEAFF. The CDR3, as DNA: TGTGCCAGCAGCTTAGAGAACACTGAAGCTTTCTTT.

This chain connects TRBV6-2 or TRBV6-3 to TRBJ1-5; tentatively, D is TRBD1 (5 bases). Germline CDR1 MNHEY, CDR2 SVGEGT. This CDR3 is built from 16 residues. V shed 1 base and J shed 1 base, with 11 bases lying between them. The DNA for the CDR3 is TGTGCCAGCAGTTACTGGCGGGGGGACAGCAATCAGCCCCAGCATTTT. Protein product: CASSYWRGDSNQPQHF.

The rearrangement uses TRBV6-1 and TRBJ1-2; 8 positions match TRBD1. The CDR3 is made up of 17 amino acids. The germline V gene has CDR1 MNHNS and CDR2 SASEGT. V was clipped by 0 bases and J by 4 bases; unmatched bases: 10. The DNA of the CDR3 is TGTGCCAGCAGTGAAGCATACCAGGGGGCGAAATCCTATGGCTACACCTTC. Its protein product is CASSEAYQGAKSYGYTF.